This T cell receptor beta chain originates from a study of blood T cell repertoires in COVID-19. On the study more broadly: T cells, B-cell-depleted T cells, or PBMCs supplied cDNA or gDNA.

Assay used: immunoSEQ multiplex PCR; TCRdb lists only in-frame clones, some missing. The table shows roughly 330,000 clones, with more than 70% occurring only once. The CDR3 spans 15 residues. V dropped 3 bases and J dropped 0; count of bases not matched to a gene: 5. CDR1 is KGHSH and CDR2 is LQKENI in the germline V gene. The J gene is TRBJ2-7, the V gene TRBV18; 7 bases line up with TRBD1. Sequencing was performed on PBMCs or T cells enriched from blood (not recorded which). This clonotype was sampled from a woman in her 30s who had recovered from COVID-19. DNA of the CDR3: TGTGCCAGCTCACCCATCCGGGACAGCTCCTACGAGCAGTACTTC. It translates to CASSPIRDSSYEQYF. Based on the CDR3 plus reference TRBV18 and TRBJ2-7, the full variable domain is NAGVMQNPRHLVRRRGQEARLRCSPMKGHSHVYWYRQLPEEGLKFMVYLQKENIIDESGMPKERFSAEFPKEGPSILRIQQVVRGDSAAYFCASSPIRDSSYEQYFGPGTRLTVT.